This TCR beta chain originates from a study of T cells in Graves' hyperthyroidism and ophthalmopathy. The overall study: At initial diagnosis, before any treatment had begun, peripheral blood was obtained. The study, taken as a whole, reports: A model of 13 V-J features distinguished ophthalmopathy from stable hyperthyroidism. Most thyroid-expanded clonotypes above 0.001 were also found in blood.

This clonotype has ten or more counts. Its antigen is currently unknown. Together with thyroid ultrasound, orbital computed tomography, serum thyroxine and TRAb, clinical symptoms were used for diagnoses. RNA transcripts provided the source from which TCR beta CDR3 regions were amplified. HTBI primers were the set used in a first-round RT-PCR of the TCR CDR3. TCRdb itself ran the multiplex PCR reads through MiXCR, one entry per CDR3 protein. Altogether around 100,000 distinct CDR3 sequences are present, 47% being singletons, with the ten largest covering about 26%. Germline loops: CDR1 SGHVS, CDR2 FQNEAQ. This CDR3 has 13 amino acids. V was shortened by 3 bases and J by 7 bases, with 10 bases between the two germline ends.

The material sequenced was blood. The chain couples TRBV7-8 to TRBJ2-4; perhaps TRBD2 as D (7 bases). This TCR was sampled from a man aged 35-49 years with Graves' hyperthyroidism. The CDR3 loop reads CASSFGGQNIQYF. CDR3 in DNA: TGTGCCAGCAGCTTCGGGGGGCAGAACATTCAGTACTTC. The variable domain in full, completed from reference TRBV7-8 and TRBJ2-4, reads GAGVSQSPRYKVAKRGQDVALRCDPISGHVSLFWYQQALGQGPEFLTYFQNEAQLDKSGLPSDRFFAERPEGSVSTLKIQRTQQEDSAVYLCASSFGGQNIQYFGAGTRLSVL.